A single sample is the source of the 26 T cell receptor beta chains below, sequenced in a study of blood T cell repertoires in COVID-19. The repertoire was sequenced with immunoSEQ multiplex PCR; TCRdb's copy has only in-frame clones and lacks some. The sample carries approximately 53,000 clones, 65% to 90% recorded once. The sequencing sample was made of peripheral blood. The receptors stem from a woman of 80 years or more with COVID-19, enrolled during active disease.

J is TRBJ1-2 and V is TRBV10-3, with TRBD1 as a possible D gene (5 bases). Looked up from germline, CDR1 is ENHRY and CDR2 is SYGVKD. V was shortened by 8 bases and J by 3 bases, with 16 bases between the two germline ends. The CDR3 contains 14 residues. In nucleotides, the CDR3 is TGTGCCATCGCCCCGGGAACGGGGGACTATGGCTACACCTTC. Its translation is CAIAPGTGDYGYTF.

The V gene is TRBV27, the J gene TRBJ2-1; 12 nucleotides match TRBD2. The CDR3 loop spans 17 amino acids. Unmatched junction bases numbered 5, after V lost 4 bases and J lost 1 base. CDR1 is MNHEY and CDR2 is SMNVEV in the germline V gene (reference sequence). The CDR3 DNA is TGTGCCAGCAGTTCCCCTGGACTAGCGGGGTCCTACAATGAGCAGTTCTTC. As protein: CASSSPGLAGSYNEQFF.

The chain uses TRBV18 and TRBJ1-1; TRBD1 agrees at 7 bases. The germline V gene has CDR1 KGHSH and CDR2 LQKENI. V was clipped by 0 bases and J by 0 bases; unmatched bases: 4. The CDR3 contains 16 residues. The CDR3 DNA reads TGTGCCAGCTCACCACCGACAGGGACCATGAACACTGAAGCTTTCTTT. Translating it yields CASSPPTGTMNTEAFF.

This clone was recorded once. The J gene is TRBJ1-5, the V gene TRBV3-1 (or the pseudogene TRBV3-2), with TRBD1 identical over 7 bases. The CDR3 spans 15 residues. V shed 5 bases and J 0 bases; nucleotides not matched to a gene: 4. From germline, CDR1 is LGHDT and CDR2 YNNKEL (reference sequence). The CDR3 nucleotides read TGTGCCAGCAGCAGAGGGACAGCTAGCAATCAGCCCCAGCATTTT. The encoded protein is CASSRGTASNQPQHF.

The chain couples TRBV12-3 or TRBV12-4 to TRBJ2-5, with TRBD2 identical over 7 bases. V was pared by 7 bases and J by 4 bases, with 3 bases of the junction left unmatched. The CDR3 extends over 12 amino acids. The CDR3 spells CASTRGRETQYF. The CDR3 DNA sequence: TGTGCCAGCACTCGCGGGAGAGAGACCCAGTACTTC.

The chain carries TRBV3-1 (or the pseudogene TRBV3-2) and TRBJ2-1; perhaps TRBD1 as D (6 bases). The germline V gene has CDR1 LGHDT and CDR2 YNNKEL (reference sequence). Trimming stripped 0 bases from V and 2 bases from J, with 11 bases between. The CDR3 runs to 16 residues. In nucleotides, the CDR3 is TGTGCCAGCAGCCAAGATAGGGCAGGGGCCTACAATGAGCAGTTCTTC. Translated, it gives CASSQDRAGAYNEQFF.

CDR3 region: CASSGRAVTDTQYF. The CDR3 DNA sequence: TGTGCCAGCAGCGGGAGGGCCGTCACAGATACGCAGTATTTT. The rearrangement links TRBV7-2 to TRBJ2-3; 7 bases align to TRBD2. Germline V CDR1 and CDR2: SGHTA, FQGNSA. The CDR3 is 14 residues long. Trimming took 5 bases from V and 2 from J; bases not matched to a gene: 4. Filled out from reference TRBV7-2 and TRBJ2-3, the complete variable domain reads GAGVSQSPSNKVTEKGKDVELRCDPISGHTALYWYRQSLGQGLEFLIYFQGNSAPDKSGLPSDRFSAERTGGSVSTLTIQRTQQEDSAVYLCASSGRAVTDTQYFGPGTRLTVL.

The CDR3 nucleotides read TGTGCCAGCAGGGCCTCTTCGGGACACTATAGCAATCAGCCCCAGCATTTT. As protein: CASRASSGHYSNQPQHF. The chain joins TRBV6-4 to TRBJ1-5; the D gene is possibly TRBD1 (6 bases). The CDR3 consists of 17 residues. Trimming took 6 bases from V and 0 from J, leaving 18 bases between them. The germline CDR1 and CDR2 sequences are MRHNA and SNTAGT.

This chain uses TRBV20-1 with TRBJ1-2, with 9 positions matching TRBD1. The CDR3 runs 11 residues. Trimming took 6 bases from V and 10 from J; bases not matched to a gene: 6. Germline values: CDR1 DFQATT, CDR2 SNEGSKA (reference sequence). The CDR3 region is CSARDRDNYTF. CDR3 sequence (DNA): TGCAGTGCCCGGGACAGGGATAACTACACCTTC.

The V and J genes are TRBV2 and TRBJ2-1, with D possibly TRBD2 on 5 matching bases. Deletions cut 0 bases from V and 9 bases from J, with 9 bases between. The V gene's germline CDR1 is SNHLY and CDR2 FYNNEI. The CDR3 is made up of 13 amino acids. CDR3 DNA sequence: TGTGCCAGCAGTGAAGCGTTCGGGATTGAGCAGTTCTTC. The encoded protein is CASSEAFGIEQFF.

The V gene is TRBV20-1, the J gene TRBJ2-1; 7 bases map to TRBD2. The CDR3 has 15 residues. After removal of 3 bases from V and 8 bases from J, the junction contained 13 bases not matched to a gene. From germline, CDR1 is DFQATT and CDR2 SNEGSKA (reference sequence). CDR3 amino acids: CSASGGLGGFDEQFF. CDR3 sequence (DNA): TGCAGTGCTAGTGGGGGTTTGGGAGGGTTCGATGAGCAGTTCTTC.

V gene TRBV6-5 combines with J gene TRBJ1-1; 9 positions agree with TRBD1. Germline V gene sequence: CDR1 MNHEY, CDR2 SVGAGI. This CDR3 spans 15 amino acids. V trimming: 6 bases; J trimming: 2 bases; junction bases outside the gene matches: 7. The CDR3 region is CASRSPTGGNTEAFF. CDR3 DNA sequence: TGTGCCAGCAGGTCCCCGACAGGGGGAAACACTGAAGCTTTCTTT.

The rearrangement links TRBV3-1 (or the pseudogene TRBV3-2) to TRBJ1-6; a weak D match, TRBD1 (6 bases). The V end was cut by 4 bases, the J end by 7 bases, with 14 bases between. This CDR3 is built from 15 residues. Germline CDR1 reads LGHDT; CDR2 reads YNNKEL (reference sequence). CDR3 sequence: CASSRGSRGNSPLHF. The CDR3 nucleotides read TGTGCCAGCAGCCGTGGGAGCAGGGGAAATTCACCCCTCCACTTT.

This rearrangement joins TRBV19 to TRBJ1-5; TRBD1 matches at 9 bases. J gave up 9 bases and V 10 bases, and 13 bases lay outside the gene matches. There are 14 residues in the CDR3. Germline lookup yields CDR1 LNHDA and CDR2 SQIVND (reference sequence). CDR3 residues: CATDPRDRDLPQHF. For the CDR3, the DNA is TGTGCCACCGATCCCCGGGACAGGGATCTGCCCCAGCATTTT.

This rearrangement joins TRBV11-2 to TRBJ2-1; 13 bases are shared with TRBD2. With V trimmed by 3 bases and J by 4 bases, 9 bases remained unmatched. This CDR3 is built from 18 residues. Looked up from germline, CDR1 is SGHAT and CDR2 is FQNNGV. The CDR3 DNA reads TGTGCCAGCAGCTTCGGACTAGCGGGAGAAACGCGTTACAATGAGCAGTTCTTC. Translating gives CASSFGLAGETRYNEQFF. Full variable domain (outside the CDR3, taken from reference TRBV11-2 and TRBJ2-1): EAGVAQSPRYKIIEKRQSVAFWCNPISGHATLYWYQQILGQGPKLLIQFQNNGVVDDSQLPKDRFSAERLKGVDSTLKIQPAKLEDSAVYLCASSFGLAGETRYNEQFFGPGTRLTVL.

The CDR3 sequence: CASSRETGGVLITFF. The CDR3 nucleotides read TGTGCCAGTAGTAGAGAGACAGGGGGCGTGCTGATAACTTTCTTT. V and J are TRBV19 and TRBJ1-1; the match to TRBD1 covers 10 bases. CDR1 is LNHDA, CDR2 SQIVND, per germline (reference sequence). V dropped 4 bases and J dropped 12; count of bases not matched to a gene: 14. The CDR3 extends over 15 amino acids.

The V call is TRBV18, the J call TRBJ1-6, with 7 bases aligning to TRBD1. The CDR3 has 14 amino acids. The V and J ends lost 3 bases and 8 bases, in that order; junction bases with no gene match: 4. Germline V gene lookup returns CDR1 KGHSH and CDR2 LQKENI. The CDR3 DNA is TGTGCCAGCTCACCCGGACAGGTATATTCACCCCTCCACTTT. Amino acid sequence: CASSPGQVYSPLHF.

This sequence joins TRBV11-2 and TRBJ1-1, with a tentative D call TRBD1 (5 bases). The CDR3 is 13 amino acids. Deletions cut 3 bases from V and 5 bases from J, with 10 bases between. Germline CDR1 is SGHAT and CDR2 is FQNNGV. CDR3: CASSFLEGTEAFF. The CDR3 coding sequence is TGTGCCAGCAGCTTCCTGGAGGGGACTGAAGCTTTCTTT.

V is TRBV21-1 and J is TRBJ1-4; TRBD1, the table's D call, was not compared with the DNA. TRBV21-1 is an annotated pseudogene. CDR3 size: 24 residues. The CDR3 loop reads CASSKRAKWYFDNRGKGPNEKLFF. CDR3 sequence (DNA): TGTGCCAGCAGCAAAAGGGCAAAGTGGTATTTTGATAACAGGGGCAAAGGCCCAAATGAAAAACTGTTTTTT.

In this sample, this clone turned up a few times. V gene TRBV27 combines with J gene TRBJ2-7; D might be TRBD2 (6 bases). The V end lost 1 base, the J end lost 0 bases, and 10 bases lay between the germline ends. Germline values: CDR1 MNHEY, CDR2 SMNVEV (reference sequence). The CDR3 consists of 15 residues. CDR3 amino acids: CASSLLSGASYEQYF. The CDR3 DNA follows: TGTGCCAGCAGTTTATTGTCGGGAGCCTCCTACGAGCAGTACTTC.

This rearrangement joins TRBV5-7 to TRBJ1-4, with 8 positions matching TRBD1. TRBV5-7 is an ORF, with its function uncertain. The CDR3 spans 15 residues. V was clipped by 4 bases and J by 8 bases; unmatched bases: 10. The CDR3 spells CASSPWDRRGEKLFF. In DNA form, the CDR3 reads TGTGCCAGCAGCCCCTGGGACAGGCGAGGGGAAAAACTGTTTTTT.

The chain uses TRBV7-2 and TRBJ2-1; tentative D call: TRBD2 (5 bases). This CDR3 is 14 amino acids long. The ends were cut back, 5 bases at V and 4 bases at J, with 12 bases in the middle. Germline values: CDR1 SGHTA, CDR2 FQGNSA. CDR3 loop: CASSTRLGYNEQFF. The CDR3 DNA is TGTGCCAGCAGCACTAGGCTCGGATACAATGAGCAGTTCTTC.

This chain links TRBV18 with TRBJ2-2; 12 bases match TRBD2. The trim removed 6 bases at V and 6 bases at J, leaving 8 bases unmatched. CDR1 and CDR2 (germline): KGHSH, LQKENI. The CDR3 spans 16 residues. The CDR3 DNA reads TGTGCCAGCTCTCTGACTAGCGGGAGATCCTCCGGGGAGCTGTTTTTT. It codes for CASSLTSGRSSGELFF.

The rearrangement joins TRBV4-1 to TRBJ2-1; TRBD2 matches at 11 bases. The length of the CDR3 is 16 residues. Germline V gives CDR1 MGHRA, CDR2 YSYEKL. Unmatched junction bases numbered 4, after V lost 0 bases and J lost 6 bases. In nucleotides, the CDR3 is TGCGCCAGCAGCCAAGATGCCACTAGCGGGAGCAATGAGCAGTTCTTC. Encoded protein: CASSQDATSGSNEQFF.

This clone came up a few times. Here the CDR3 DNA reads TGTGCCAGCAGTGATTCGTTGGAAGCTTTCTTT. This sequence encodes CASSDSLEAFF. The J gene is TRBJ1-1, the V gene TRBV6-1; no clear D gene. Germline CDR1 MNHNS, CDR2 SASEGT. Trimming left V 3 bases short and J 8 bases short, with 7 bases between. CDR3 length equals 11 residues.

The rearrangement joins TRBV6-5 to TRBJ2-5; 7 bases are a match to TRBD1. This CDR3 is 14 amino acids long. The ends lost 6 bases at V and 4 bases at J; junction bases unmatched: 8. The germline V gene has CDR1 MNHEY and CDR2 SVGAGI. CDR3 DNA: TGTGCCAGCAGGGCGACAGGGTTGGCAGAGACCCAGTACTTC. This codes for CASRATGLAETQYF.